A selection of T cell receptor beta chains follows, all from one sample in a study of blood T cell repertoires in COVID-19. The protocol was immunoSEQ multiplex PCR, while the TCRdb copy is restricted to in-frame clones and leaves out a portion. In the table there are 99,000 or so clones, more than 75% of which are singletons. Sequenced input: peripheral blood. The receptors come from a man aged 45 to 65 with acute or convalescent COVID-19. The CDR3 runs from the conserved cysteine through the conserved F or W. The D gene is left open where the match is weak. Clone size is not always given. Where it is, it says once, few, many or a class for expanded clones.

TRBV6-5,TRBJ2-1,TRBD2,NA,CASRRTSGPYNEQFF,TGTGCCAGCAGGCGGACTAGCGGCCCCTACAATGAGCAGTTCTTC
TRBV9,TRBJ2-4,TRBD2,once,CASSVARAGDIQYF,TGTGCCAGCAGCGTAGCTAGGGCGGGGGACATTCAGTACTTC
TRBV2,TRBJ2-1,TRBD2,NA,CASTQRQGTSGFVYNEQFF,TGTGCCAGCACCCAAAGGCAGGGGACTAGCGGGTTTGTCTACAATGAGCAGTTCTTC
TRBV5-1,TRBJ2-2,NA,NA,CASSLRRGPNTGELFF,TGCGCCAGCAGCTTGAGGAGGGGGCCGAACACCGGGGAGCTGTTTTTT
TRBV28,TRBJ2-7,NA,NA,CASWDKDGSEQYF,TGTGCCAGCTGGGACAAAGATGGTAGCGAGCAGTACTTC
TRBV14,TRBJ2-1,NA,NA,CASSHRTGRLNEQFF,TGTGCCAGCAGCCACCGTACAGGGCGGCTCAATGAGCAGTTCTTC
TRBV18,TRBJ1-4,TRBD1,NA,CASSTGTGREKLFF,TGTGCCAGCTCAACCGGGACAGGGCGAGAAAAACTGTTTTTT
TRBV3-1/TRBV3-2,TRBJ2-7,NA,NA,CASSQQAITYEQYF,TGTGCCAGCAGCCAACAAGCGATTACCTACGAGCAGTACTTC
TRBV24-1,TRBJ1-5,TRBD1,NA,CATSETGGLLSNQPQHF,TGTGCCACCAGTGAAACAGGGGGTTTGTTGAGCAATCAGCCCCAGCATTTT
TRBV2,TRBJ2-1,TRBD1,NA,CASRLGQARGPSYNEQFF,TGTGCCAGCAGACTGGGACAGGCTCGAGGACCCTCCTACAATGAGCAGTTCTTC
TRBV5-4,TRBJ2-2,TRBD1,NA,CASEKGASTGELFF,TGTGCCAGCGAAAAGGGGGCGAGTACCGGGGAGCTGTTTTTT
TRBV24-1,TRBJ2-1,NA,NA,CATSDLVSRNEQFF,TGTGCCACCAGTGATTTGGTTAGTAGAAATGAGCAGTTCTTC
TRBV15,TRBJ2-5,TRBD2,few,CATSRDLRGSETQYF,TGTGCCACCAGCAGAGATCTGCGGGGGTCGGAGACCCAGTACTTC
TRBV24-1,TRBJ2-2,NA,NA,CATSDLTGWFF,TGTGCCACCAGTGATTTGACAGGGTGGTTTTTT
TRBV5-5,TRBJ2-3,TRBD2,once,CASSSGLAGYSDTQYF,TGTGCCAGCAGTTCCGGACTAGCGGGATACTCAGATACGCAGTATTTT
TRBV3-1/TRBV3-2,TRBJ2-7,NA,NA,CASSPSEPYEQYF,TGTGCCAGCAGCCCCTCTGAGCCCTACGAGCAGTACTTC
TRBV7-9,TRBJ2-5,TRBD1,NA,CAIQGNPQETQYF,TGTGCCATACAGGGGAACCCTCAAGAGACCCAGTACTTC
TRBV10-1,TRBJ1-1,NA,once,CASSEPDSPTEAFF,TGCGCCAGCAGTGAGCCAGACAGCCCCACTGAAGCTTTCTTT
TRBV11-2,TRBJ1-3,NA,NA,CASSLGGNTIYF,TGTGCCAGCAGCCTCGGTGGAAACACCATATATTTT
TRBV11-2,TRBJ2-1,NA,NA,CASSRPPGSRNEQFF,TGTGCCAGCAGCCGCCCTCCGGGAAGTAGGAATGAGCAGTTCTTC
TRBV25-1,TRBJ2-3,TRBD2,NA,CASSLSGRDGGTDTQYF,TGTGCCAGCAGTCTAAGCGGGAGGGATGGGGGCACAGATACGCAGTATTTT
TRBV3-1/TRBV3-2,TRBJ2-7,NA,NA,CASSQTGTYYEQYF,TGTGCCAGCAGTCAAACCGGGACATACTACGAGCAGTACTTC
TRBV7-9,TRBJ1-2,NA,NA,CASSFVARVQGGGYTF,TGTGCCAGCAGCTTTGTCGCTCGCGTACAGGGTGGAGGCTACACCTTC
TRBV5-5,TRBJ2-2,NA,once,CASSRDAAGTGELFF,TGTGCCAGCAGCCGGGACGCCGCGGGGACCGGGGAGCTGTTTTTT
TRBV19,TRBJ1-4,TRBD1,NA,CASRLFTGGGEKLFF,TGTGCCAGTAGACTCTTCACAGGGGGGGGTGAAAAACTGTTTTTT
TRBV2,TRBJ2-4,TRBD1,NA,CASSSRTGFGNIQYF,TGTGCCAGCAGTAGCCGGACAGGGTTTGGAAACATTCAGTACTTC
TRBV29-1,TRBJ2-2,NA,few,CSVGKRTAAATGELFF,TGCAGCGTTGGGAAACGGACAGCCGCGGCGACCGGGGAGCTGTTTTTT
TRBV24-1,TRBJ1-2,TRBD1,NA,CASSRGENYGYTF,TGTGCCTCTAGCAGGGGGGAAAACTATGGCTACACCTTC
TRBV3-1/TRBV3-2,TRBJ2-5,NA,NA,CASSQGGETQYF,TGTGCCAGCAGCCAAGGAGGGGAGACCCAGTACTTC
TRBV7-2,TRBJ2-5,NA,NA,CASSLLFQETQYF,TGTGCCAGCAGCTTATTATTCCAAGAGACCCAGTACTTC
TRBV19,TRBJ1-5,NA,NA,CASSISNQPQHF,TGTGCCAGTAGTATATCTAATCAGCCCCAGCATTTT
TRBV7-6,TRBJ2-1,TRBD2,NA,CASSLSPSGRNEQFF,TGTGCCAGCAGCTTATCCCCTAGCGGGAGGAATGAGCAGTTCTTC
TRBV3-1/TRBV3-2,TRBJ2-7,TRBD2,NA,CASRLTSGSSYEQYF,TGTGCCAGCAGGCTGACTAGCGGCAGCTCCTACGAGCAGTACTTC
TRBV9,TRBJ2-7,TRBD1,NA,CASSTQTGAGSYEQYF,TGTGCCAGCAGCACCCAAACAGGGGCTGGATCCTACGAGCAGTACTTC
TRBV9,TRBJ2-1,TRBD1,once,CASSGWDASRTTGGPSGPFF,TGTGCCAGCAGCGGGTGGGACGCTTCACGTACGACAGGGGGCCCCTCCGGGCCGTTCTTC
TRBV15,TRBJ2-7,TRBD2,NA,CATSGGLAVYEQYF,TGTGCCACCAGCGGCGGACTAGCGGTCTACGAGCAGTACTTC
TRBV7-9,TRBJ2-7,TRBD2,NA,CASSFLAGGYEQYF,TGTGCCAGCAGCTTCTTAGCGGGGGGCTACGAGCAGTACTTC
TRBV29-1,TRBJ1-1,NA,NA,CSVERLGGENTEAFF,TGCAGCGTTGAACGGCTGGGAGGGGAAAACACTGAAGCTTTCTTT
TRBV28,TRBJ1-4,NA,NA,CASSLSRGKLFF,TGTGCCAGCAGTTTATCTAGAGGAAAACTGTTTTTT
TRBV6-6,TRBJ2-3,TRBD2,NA,CASSPSGGAASTDTQYF,TGTGCCAGCAGTCCCTCCGGGGGGGCGGCTAGCACAGATACGCAGTATTTT
TRBV19,TRBJ1-5,TRBD1,few,CASSLQGAHSNQPQHF,TGTGCCAGTAGCCTACAGGGGGCTCACAGCAATCAGCCCCAGCATTTT
TRBV7-2,TRBJ2-1,TRBD2,once,CASSLRLAGGYEQFF,TGTGCCAGCAGCTTACGACTAGCGGGAGGGTATGAGCAGTTCTTC
TRBV21-1,TRBJ2-7,NA,NA,CASSKGSGLKGEQYF,TGTGCCAGCAGCAAAGGCTCGGGATTAAAGGGCGAGCAGTACTTC
TRBV11-2,TRBJ2-5,NA,NA,CASSLERVETQYF,TGTGCCAGCAGCTTAGAGAGAGTGGAGACCCAGTACTTC
TRBV30,TRBJ2-5,NA,NA,CAWSWGLPETQYF,TGTGCCTGGAGTTGGGGCCTCCCAGAGACCCAGTACTTC
TRBV15,TRBJ2-1,NA,once,CATSLAYNEQFF,TGTGCCACCAGCTTAGCCTACAATGAGCAGTTCTTC
TRBV28,TRBJ2-5,TRBD2,NA,CASTSGLVGTQYF,TGTGCCAGCACCTCCGGACTAGTAGGAACCCAGTACTTC
TRBV30,TRBJ2-7,TRBD2,NA,CAWRRGGAPREQYF,TGTGCCTGGAGGCGGGGGGGGGCGCCCCGAGAGCAGTACTTC
TRBV27,TRBJ2-2,NA,NA,CASSLSAGGSSAGELFF,TGTGCCAGCAGTTTATCGGCAGGGGGGTCGTCCGCCGGGGAGCTGTTTTTT
TRBV5-1,TRBJ1-1,TRBD1,few,CASTPGQGAATEAFF,TGCGCCAGCACCCCGGGACAGGGGGCGGCCACTGAAGCTTTCTTT
TRBV28,TRBJ2-7,NA,NA,CASSLGAPYEQYF,TGTGCCAGCAGTTTGGGGGCTCCCTACGAGCAGTACTTC
TRBV7-9,TRBJ2-2,TRBD2,once,CASSFTGTSGTGELFF,TGTGCCAGCAGCTTTACCGGGACTAGCGGCACCGGGGAGCTGTTTTTT
TRBV7-9,TRBJ2-2,NA,NA,CASSSPSGHSTGELFF,TGTGCCAGCAGCTCTCCTTCGGGACATAGCACCGGGGAGCTGTTTTTT
TRBV5-1,TRBJ2-1,NA,NA,CASSTGVGGEQFF,TGCGCCAGCAGCACGGGAGTCGGCGGGGAGCAGTTCTTC
TRBV11-2,TRBJ2-1,TRBD2,NA,CASSTRTSGSFSSYNEQFF,TGTGCCAGCAGCACTCGAACTAGCGGTTCTTTTAGCTCCTACAATGAGCAGTTCTTC
TRBV5-1,TRBJ2-2,TRBD2,few,CASSHGGGTSSSGELFF,TGCGCCAGCAGCCACGGTGGCGGGACTAGCTCATCCGGGGAGCTGTTTTTT
TRBV18,TRBJ2-7,TRBD1,NA,CASSPGTATYEQYF,TGTGCCAGCTCACCCGGGACAGCTACCTACGAGCAGTACTTC
TRBV27,TRBJ1-4,NA,NA,CASSLGGANEKLFF,TGTGCCAGCAGTTTGGGAGGGGCTAATGAAAAACTGTTTTTT